This entry features one T cell receptor (beta chain) sequence. Its antigen is unknown. Primers included in the PCR were 60 Vbeta and 13 Jbeta primers. Sequencing used immunoSEQ multiplex PCR; TCRdb keeps in-frame clones, though not all of them. The sample has under 200,000 clones. V was clipped by 0 bases and J by 4 bases; unmatched bases: 4. Germline V gene data show CDR1 as SGHKS and CDR2 as YYEKEE (reference sequence). The CDR3 has 16 amino acids. This sample was included in a study of cytomegalovirus exposure and HLA in healthy donors. Study outcomes and limitations: A classifier reportedly called cytomegalovirus status with high sensitivity and specificity. Later work found most CMV-associated TCR beta chains apparently HLA-restricted. The study flagged about 150 TCR beta chains as cytomegalovirus-associated.

Donors showed nominal health when sampled, although they likely had unrecorded immune exposures. V gene TRBV5-5 combines with J gene TRBJ1-2; 12 nucleotides match TRBD1. Material: PBMCs. This receptor was identified in a man younger than 45 in good health and CMV-seronegative. DNA for the CDR3: TGTGCCAGCAGCTTGGGGGGGACAGGGGGCTTCTATGGCTACACCTTC. Protein: CASSLGGTGGFYGYTF.